This T cell receptor beta chain was sequenced in a study of graft-versus-host responses after intestinal transplantation. Study-wide background: Anti-thymocyte globulin served as induction for all recipients, who then took tacrolimus and steroids for 2 to 4 years. Study observations and caveats: Some GvH clones were seen earlier in gut or blood, suggesting intestinal origin. When patients had graft-donor T cell macrochimerism, their allografts held high graft-versus-host to host-versus-graft clonal ratios.

Remarks on this clone: What it binds is unknown.

Germline assignment: CDR1 MNHEY and CDR2 SVGAGI. The CDR3 has 14 residues. Trimming removed 2 bases from V and 8 bases from J; junction bases left unmatched: 3. The protocol was immunoSEQ multiplex PCR, while the TCRdb copy is restricted to in-frame clones and leaves out a portion. This sample has about 8,200 clones; about 94% occur once, and the top ten carry around 2.3%. The sequence was collected from a human patient who received an intestinal transplant, so some T cells may come from the graft donor. The material sequenced was PBMCs, taken 11 days after intestinal transplantation. The V gene is TRBV6-5, the J gene TRBJ2-1; 10 bases agree with TRBD1. In DNA, the CDR3 is TGTGCCAGCAGTTACAGGGGACAGGGGCATGAGCAGTTCTTC. This encodes CASSYRGQGHEQFF.